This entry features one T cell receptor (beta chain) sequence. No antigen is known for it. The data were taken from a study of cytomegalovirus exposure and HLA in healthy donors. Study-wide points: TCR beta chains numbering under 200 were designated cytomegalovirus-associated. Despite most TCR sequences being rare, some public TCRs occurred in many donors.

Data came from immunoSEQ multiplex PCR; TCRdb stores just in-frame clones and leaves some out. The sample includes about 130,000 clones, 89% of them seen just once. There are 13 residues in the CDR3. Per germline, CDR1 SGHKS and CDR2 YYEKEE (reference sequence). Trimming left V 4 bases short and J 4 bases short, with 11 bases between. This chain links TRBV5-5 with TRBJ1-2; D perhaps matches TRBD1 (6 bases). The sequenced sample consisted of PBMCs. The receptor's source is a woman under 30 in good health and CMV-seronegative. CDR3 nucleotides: TGTGCCAGCAGCCCAGGGACACTCTATGGCTACACCTTC. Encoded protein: CASSPGTLYGYTF.